This TCR beta chain was sequenced in a study of T cells after somatic rescue of genetic block. CDR1 LNHDA and CDR2 SQIVND come from the germline V gene (reference sequence). The CDR3 extends over 14 amino acids. The V and J ends lost 11 bases and 1 base respectively, with 15 bases between them. TCRdb's copy holds only in-frame clones and misses some; the assay was immunoSEQ multiplex PCR. The sample holds tens of thousands of clones; about 91% are singletons and the top ten take around 3%. The source is a man in his forties. The sample taken for sequencing was peripheral blood mononuclear cells (PBMCs). The chain combines TRBV19 with TRBJ2-1; no reliable D call. CDR3 in DNA: TGTGCCGGAATGGGTTCGGAATCCTACAATGAGCAGTTCTTC. Translated: CAGMGSESYNEQFF.